The 20 T cell receptor beta chains listed next were all sequenced from one sample in a study of T cell responses to AZD1222 COVID-19 vaccine. The table came from immunoSEQ multiplex PCR; TCRdb's copy has only in-frame clones and leaves some out. Of about 160,000 clones detected, approximately 91% appear once; the ten largest clones hold 1.9%. The material sequenced was peripheral blood, taken on day 0 of AZD1222 vaccination. These receptors were collected from an adult in good health.

V and J are TRBV11-2 and TRBJ2-7, with 7 bases identical to TRBD1. Unmatched junction bases numbered 15, after V lost 4 bases and J lost 6 bases. Germline lookup yields CDR1 SGHAT and CDR2 FQNNGV. The CDR3 length is 16 residues. CDR3 region: CASSYLTGLPIGEQYF. DNA for the CDR3: TGTGCCAGCAGCTACCTGACAGGGCTTCCTATCGGCGAGCAGTACTTC.

V is TRBV2 and J is TRBJ2-1, with D uncertain. V was clipped by 1 base and J by 10 bases, with 20 bases between them. This CDR3 region has 16 residues. Per the germline V gene, CDR1 is SNHLY and CDR2 is FYNNEI. The CDR3 loop reads CASSEDYSSPIHEQFF. The CDR3 coding sequence is TGTGCCAGCAGTGAAGACTACAGCTCCCCGATCCACGAGCAGTTCTTC.

The CDR3 DNA sequence: TGTGCCTGGAGTCTTGGGGAACGAGGGTCAGCCCAGCATTTT. Amino acid sequence: CAWSLGERGSAQHF. This chain joins TRBV30 and TRBJ1-5; D remains unclear. V was shortened by 2 bases and J by 11 bases, with 19 bases between the two germline ends. The CDR3 runs to 14 residues. Germline CDR1 and CDR2: GTSNPN and SVGIG (reference sequence). The full variable domain, in which reference TRBV30 and TRBJ1-5 provide the parts outside the CDR3, is SQTIHQWPATLVQPVGSPLSLECTVEGTSNPNLYWYRQAAGRGLQLLFYSVGIGQISSEVPQNLSASRPQDRQFILSSKKLLLSDSGFYLCAWSLGERGSAQHFGDGTRLSIL.

A single count supports this clone. The chain recombines TRBV5-1 with TRBJ1-1, with 7 nucleotides matching TRBD1. Germline CDR1 and CDR2: SGHRS and YFSETQ. The CDR3 is 14 amino acids. V was pared by 1 base and J by 4 bases, with 4 bases of the junction left unmatched. The CDR3 DNA is TGCGCCAGCAGCTTGAGACAGGGTAGCACTGAAGCTTTCTTT. It translates to CASSLRQGSTEAFF. The complete variable domain, with remaining parts taken from reference TRBV5-1 and TRBJ1-1, reads KAGVTQTPRYLIKTRGQQVTLSCSPISGHRSVSWYQQTPGQGLQFLFEYFSETQRNKGNFPGRFSGRQFSNSRSEMNVSTLELGDSALYLCASSLRQGSTEAFFGQGTRLTVV.

The genes are TRBV9 and TRBJ2-2, with 9 bases fitting TRBD2. From germline, CDR1 is SGDLS and CDR2 YYNGEE. CDR3 length: 17 amino acids. The V segment lost 3 bases and the J segment 0 bases; nucleotides outside the gene matches: 6. The CDR3, as DNA: TGTGCCAGCAGCGACCGTCTAGCGGGACCGAACACCGGGGAGCTGTTTTTT. It encodes CASSDRLAGPNTGELFF. Full variable domain (missing parts from reference TRBV9 and TRBJ2-2): DSGVTQTPKHLITATGQRVTLRCSPRSGDLSVYWYQQSLDQGLQFLIQYYNGEERAKGNILERFSAQQFPDLHSELNLSSLELGDSALYFCASSDRLAGPNTGELFFGEGSRLTVL.

The J gene is TRBJ2-7, the V gene TRBV5-1; D uncertain. Trimming stripped 0 bases from V and 2 bases from J, with 9 bases between. Germline-derived CDR1 and CDR2 are SGHRS and YFSETQ. The CDR3 consists of 14 residues. The CDR3 reads CASSLDRQTYEQYF. The CDR3 coding sequence is TGCGCCAGCAGCTTGGATCGCCAGACCTACGAGCAGTACTTC.

This chain joins TRBV29-1 and TRBJ1-5; D perhaps matches TRBD1 (5 bases). Trimming cost V 4 bases and J 4 bases, with 8 bases left between them. The CDR3 runs to 12 residues. From germline, CDR1 is SQVTM and CDR2 ANQGSEA. The CDR3 here is CSVGAGNQPQHF. In nucleotides, the CDR3 is TGCAGCGTTGGCGCAGGGAATCAGCCCCAGCATTTT. Using reference TRBV29-1 and TRBJ1-5 for the parts outside the CDR3, the full variable domain is SAVISQKPSRDICQRGTSLTIQCQVDSQVTMMFWYRQQPGQSLTLIATANQGSEATYESGFVIDKFPISRPNLTFSTLTVSNMSPEDSSIYLCSVGAGNQPQHFGDGTRLSIL.

The chain is built from TRBV14 and TRBJ2-3, with D maybe TRBD2 (5 bases). This CDR3 has 18 amino acids. The ends were cut back, 0 bases at V and 4 bases at J, with 20 bases in the middle. Per germline, CDR1 SGHDN and CDR2 FVKESK. This CDR3 is CASSQDFFGGRPADTQYF. As DNA, the CDR3 is TGTGCCAGCAGCCAAGATTTTTTTGGCGGGCGCCCGGCAGATACGCAGTATTTT.

The chain recombines TRBV6-1 with TRBJ2-6, with TRBD1 identical over 9 bases. The CDR3 spans 17 residues. Looked up from germline, CDR1 is MNHNS and CDR2 is SASEGT. V was pared by 2 bases and J by 2 bases, with 4 bases of the junction left unmatched. This CDR3 reads CASSERTGVPGANVLTF. The CDR3 DNA follows: TGTGCCAGCAGTGAACGGACAGGGGTGCCTGGGGCCAACGTCCTGACTTTC.

The rearrangement uses TRBV5-4 and TRBJ1-5, with D perhaps matching TRBD1 (5 bases). Germline values: CDR1 SGHNT, CDR2 YYREEE (reference sequence). The V end was cut by 4 bases, the J end by 4 bases, with 18 bases between. The CDR3 consists of 16 residues. Here the CDR3 reads CASSNRDLGRNQPQHF. The CDR3 region has the DNA TGTGCCAGCAGCAACCGGGACCTAGGCCGAAATCAGCCCCAGCATTTT.

The chain uses TRBV5-1 and TRBJ2-2; 10 bases line up with TRBD1. The CDR3 runs 15 residues. V lost 5 bases, J lost 2 bases, and 3 bases stayed unmatched. Germline V gene data show CDR1 as SGHRS and CDR2 as YFSETQ. This chain's CDR3 is CASRTGGINTGELFF. Written as DNA, the CDR3 is TGCGCCAGCAGGACAGGGGGCATCAACACCGGGGAGCTGTTTTTT.

V usage is TRBV30 and J usage is TRBJ1-1; D perhaps matches TRBD1 (5 bases). Germline-derived CDR1 and CDR2 are GTSNPN and SVGIG (reference sequence). The CDR3 is 12 residues long. V was cut by 4 bases and J by 6 bases, with 12 bases left in between. CDR3 nucleotide sequence: TGTGCCTGGATTCAGGGCAGGGCTGAAGCTTTCTTT. It yields the protein CAWIQGRAEAFF.

V gene TRBV30 combines with J gene TRBJ1-5; 9 nucleotides align to TRBD1. There are 14 residues in the CDR3. With 2 bases clipped from V and 6 bases from J, the junction kept 5 bases outside the gene matches. The germline gives CDR1 GTSNPN, CDR2 SVGIG (reference sequence). The CDR3 spells CAWSSTGGSQPQHF. The CDR3 DNA follows: TGTGCCTGGAGTTCGACAGGGGGAAGTCAGCCCCAGCATTTT. Full variable domain (remainder filled in from reference TRBV30 and TRBJ1-5): SQTIHQWPATLVQPVGSPLSLECTVEGTSNPNLYWYRQAAGRGLQLLFYSVGIGQISSEVPQNLSASRPQDRQFILSSKKLLLSDSGFYLCAWSSTGGSQPQHFGDGTRLSIL.

This clone was seen a few times. The chain has TRBV5-4 and TRBJ1-1, with D unresolved. The CDR3 spans 13 residues. The germline V gene has CDR1 SGHNT and CDR2 YYREEE (reference sequence). V dropped 2 bases and J dropped 1 base, with 6 bases sitting between them. The CDR3 sequence is CASSFSANTEAFF. CDR3 coding DNA: TGTGCCAGCAGCTTTTCCGCGAACACTGAAGCTTTCTTT.

V and J are TRBV10-2 and TRBJ1-6, with a weak D call TRBD1 (6 bases). The CDR3 is made up of 13 amino acids. V was clipped by 7 bases and J by 9 bases, with 13 bases between them. Germline-derived CDR1 and CDR2 are WSHSY and SAAADI. The CDR3 nucleotides read TGCGCCAGCATGGACAGAGTAGGTTCACCCCTCCACTTT. It encodes CASMDRVGSPLHF.

The V gene is TRBV19, the J gene TRBJ1-5; no clear D gene. Trimming left V 4 bases short and J 0 bases short, with 10 bases between. Germline assignment: CDR1 LNHDA and CDR2 SQIVND (reference sequence). The CDR3 is 15 residues long. CDR3 DNA sequence: TGTGCCAGTAGTACAGACGGAGATAGCAATCAGCCCCAGCATTTT. Translation: CASSTDGDSNQPQHF. Looking up the rest from reference TRBV19 and TRBJ1-5 gives the full variable domain: DGGITQSPKYLFRKEGQNVTLSCEQNLNHDAMYWYRQDPGQGLRLIYYSQIVNDFQKGDIAEGYSVSREKKESFPLTVTSAQKNPTAFYLCASSTDGDSNQPQHFGDGTRLSIL.

The J gene is TRBJ1-2, the V gene TRBV11-2; D gene unclear. Per the germline V gene, CDR1 is SGHAT and CDR2 is FQNNGV. The V end was cut by 0 bases, the J end by 0 bases, with 17 bases between. The CDR3 loop spans 18 amino acids. The CDR3 protein is CASSLDRNIEPSNYGYTF. The CDR3 DNA reads TGTGCCAGCAGCTTAGATCGGAACATCGAACCATCTAACTATGGCTACACCTTC.

V gene TRBV6-5 combines with J gene TRBJ2-1, with D perhaps TRBD1 (6 bases). The CDR3 is made up of 13 amino acids. Germline V CDR1 and CDR2: MNHEY, SVGAGI. With 5 bases removed from V and 5 bases from J, the gap between germline ends came to 10 bases. DNA for the CDR3: TGTGCCAGCAGTCCCCAGGGGAACAATGAGCAGTTCTTC. This sequence encodes CASSPQGNNEQFF.

In its sample, this clone was seen once. The rearrangement uses TRBV27 and TRBJ1-1, with D perhaps TRBD1 (6 bases). V shed 4 bases and J shed 2 bases, with 11 bases lying between them. The CDR3 runs to 14 residues. Germline CDR1 and CDR2: MNHEY and SMNVEV (reference sequence). As DNA, the CDR3 is TGTGCCAGCAGTTCCGGGACAATAAACACTGAAGCTTTCTTT. Its translation: CASSSGTINTEAFF.

The chain has TRBV5-1 and TRBJ1-2; D is possibly TRBD1 (5 bases). V was trimmed by 4 bases and J by 8 bases, leaving 21 bases between them. CDR3 length: 15 residues. Per germline, CDR1 SGHRS and CDR2 YFSETQ. Written as DNA, the CDR3 is TGCGCCAGCAGCCCAGGGTCCCTAAAGCCCGGAGGCTACACCTTC. This codes for CASSPGSLKPGGYTF.